This T cell receptor (beta chain) was sequenced in a study of CD8+CD57+ T cells in acquired aplastic anemia. It was genomic DNA that served as the template for profiling TCR beta VDJ and CDR3. Each CDR3 protein gets one entry after TCRdb re-called the reads with MiXCR. The sample shows just over 400,000 distinct CDR3 sequences, approximately 70% of them seen only once. Germline V gene lookup returns CDR1 DFQATT and CDR2 SNEGSKA (reference sequence). V gave up 0 bases and J gave up 14 bases; unmatched junction bases: 17. The CDR3 sequence is 15 residues long. This sequence joins TRBV20-1 and TRBJ2-3; 7 positions agree with TRBD2. The sample consisted of sorted CD4+, CD8+, or CD8+CD57+ T cells (not recorded which) from PBMCs. The TCR comes from a human donor in good health, serving as a control. DNA for the CDR3: TGCAGTGCTAGAGAGGGTAGCGGGCGCCCATTAGCGCGGTATTTT. Its translation is CSAREGSGRPLARYF.